This TCR beta chain was sequenced during a study of T cells in tuberculosis. Study conclusions and caveats: Low-affinity CD1B-GMM tetramer-binding T cells may have been missed.

Trimming at V came to 3 bases and at J to 8 bases, leaving 11 bases not matched to a gene. Germline V lookup: CDR1 KGHSH, CDR2 LQKENI. CDR3 size: 16 residues. Sorting used thawed, overnight-rested PBMC stained with anti-CD3, a viability dye and GMM-loaded CD1B tetramer. C32 glucose monomycolate from Rhodococcus equi was loaded onto the CD1B tetramers. CD14-expressing monocytes were removed from PBMC before cryopreservation and sorting. Tetramer-negative cells, about 97,000 per donor, were also sorted. The method was immunoSEQ multiplex PCR; TCRdb's version includes in-frame clones alone and lacks a portion of them. The repertoire holds tens of thousands of clones, approximately 91% seen once, with under 2.5% in the top ten.

Material for sequencing was CD1b-GMM tetramer-negative cells sorted from PBMCs. The chain recombines TRBV18 with TRBJ1-2; 11 nucleotides align to TRBD1. The source is an adult woman with latent tuberculosis. The CDR3 nucleotides read TGTGCCAGCTCACCCGAAGGACAGGGGGCGTTTTACGGCTACACCTTC. Residues: CASSPEGQGAFYGYTF.